The 9 T cell receptor beta chains below were found in one sample sequenced in a study of blood T cells in healthy people across ages (dated by TCRdb to 2015 to 2017). The library was made by 5' RACE. This sample was sequenced with an Illumina HiSeq 2500. A second PCR of roughly 7 to 11 cycles was performed with a sample-barcoded 5' primer and a J-beta primer mix. TCRdb reprocessed the public reads (quality trimming at Q25 with fastp, clone calling with MiXCR) and kept in-frame beta chains. Entries are consolidated by CDR3 protein sequence, retaining the most common genes and DNA. Counted in this sample were about 1.5 million distinct CDR3 sequences; less than 45% of them appeared once. Jointly, the top ten make up less than 5% of the sample. The specimen was blood. The receptors here all came from a woman aged 18-30 years in good health.

As concerns this clonotype: Germline is not matched at one junction end, which may reflect a read error. The chain carries TRBV27 and TRBJ1-2, with 7 bases lining up with TRBD1. Germline CDR1 is MNHEY and CDR2 is SMNVEV (reference sequence). This CDR3 region has 14 residues. CDR3 residues: CASSLSRDSYGCTF. DNA of the CDR3: TGTGCCAGCAGTTTAAGCCGGGACAGCTATGGCTGCACCTTC.

The rearrangement links TRBV11-2 to TRBJ2-6; no firm D call. The CDR3 covers 15 residues. The V end was cut by 2 bases, the J end by 2 bases, with 7 bases between. Looked up from germline, CDR1 is SGHAT and CDR2 is FQNNGV. The CDR3 sequence: CASSLMRTGANVLTF. The CDR3 DNA follows: TGTGCCAGCAGCTTAATGAGAACTGGGGCCAACGTCCTGACTTTC.

This clonotype turned up a few times. The chain has TRBV20-1 and TRBJ2-1; D gene ambiguous. Trimming took 2 bases from V and 0 from J, leaving 8 bases between them. This CDR3 is 14 amino acids long. Looked up from germline, CDR1 is DFQATT and CDR2 is SNEGSKA (reference sequence). CDR3: CSARKWSSYNEQFF. CDR3 bases: TGCAGTGCTAGAAAGTGGAGCTCCTACAATGAGCAGTTCTTC.

The rearrangement joins TRBV3-1 to TRBJ1-5; no clear D gene. The germline CDR1 and CDR2 sequences are LGHDT and YNNKEL (reference sequence). V was clipped by 0 bases and J by 6 bases, with 12 bases between them. The CDR3 has 15 residues. CDR3 protein: CASSQERWVSQPQHF. The CDR3 region has the DNA TGTGCCAGCAGCCAAGAGAGGTGGGTAAGTCAGCCCCAGCATTTT. The variable domain in full, completed from reference TRBV3-1 and TRBJ1-5, reads DTAVSQTPKYLVTQMGNDKSIKCEQNLGHDTMYWYKQDSKKFLKIMFSYNNKELIINETVPNRFSPKSPDKAHLNLHINSLELGDSAVYFCASSQERWVSQPQHFGDGTRLSIL.

This clonotype was seen a few times. J is TRBJ2-1 and V is TRBV14; 8 bases are a match to TRBD2. Germline CDR1 SGHDN, CDR2 FVKESK. Germline trimming cut 2 bases from V and 6 bases from J; bases unmatched to any gene: 18. The CDR3 is 19 residues long. The CDR3 sequence: CASSQTIQGLALFRNEQFF. CDR3 in DNA: TGTGCCAGCAGCCAAACTATCCAAGGACTAGCCCTATTCCGCAATGAGCAGTTCTTC.

This clonotype was seen a few times. The chain combines TRBV20-1 with TRBJ1-2, with 7 bases identical to TRBD1. Germline CDR1 DFQATT, CDR2 SNEGSKA (reference sequence). The CDR3 has 14 residues. Trimming cost V 8 bases and J 2 bases; bases outside gene matches: 11. The CDR3 loop is CSSRGQSQNYGYTF. The CDR3 coding sequence is TGCAGTAGTAGGGGGCAGTCCCAGAACTATGGCTACACCTTC.

The rearrangement uses TRBV6-5 and TRBJ2-7; D call uncertain. The end of the DNA aligns better with TRBJ2-5, so the J call may be wrong. CDR3 length: 15 residues. Germline CDR1 reads MNHEY; CDR2 reads SVGAGI. The CDR3 DNA is TGTGCCAGCAGTCTACGACTCTTGGGCACGGAGACCCAGTACTTC. Its protein is CASSLRLLGTETQYF.

The DNA for the CDR3 is TGTGCCAGCAGATTATCGGGACAGGGGGCAGGCTATGGCTACACCTTC. Translation: CASRLSGQGAGYGYTF. The chain is built from TRBV11-2 and TRBJ1-2; 12 bases match TRBD1. Trimming at V came to 6 bases and at J to 4 bases, leaving 9 bases not matched to a gene. Germline loops: CDR1 SGHAT, CDR2 FQNNGV. The CDR3 is made up of 16 amino acids.

The chain has TRBV20-1 and TRBJ2-1; D is uncertain. The J call may not be correct, given that the DNA end is closer to TRBJ2-7. Per germline, CDR1 DFQATT and CDR2 SNEGSKA (reference sequence). This CDR3 spans 15 amino acids. CDR3 in amino acids: CSARDPAVLYNEQYF. DNA for the CDR3: TGCAGTGCTAGAGACCCGGCGGTACTCTACAATGAGCAGTACTTC.